This T cell receptor (beta chain) was documented in a study of metastatic and nonmetastatic thyroid tumors. Study at large: Across peripheral blood and tumor or nodule tissue samples taken from malignant and benign thyroid patients, the repertoires were compared with one another. General study points: According to reports, the diversity of TCR beta was significantly higher in malignant thyroid tumors than in benign nodules, and this held in both blood and tumor samples.

The CDR3 is made up of 15 amino acids. V lost 6 bases to trimming and J lost 1 base; unmatched junction nucleotides: 4. Germline V CDR1 and CDR2: MNHEY, SMNVEV (reference sequence). This clone was observed at least ten times. Its antigen is still unknown. In the source study's methods: To classify distant metastasis in papillary thyroid cancer, a model was built from CDR3 differences across clinicopathological groups. Using MiXCR, TCRdb reanalyzed the PCR reads. The V and J calls, along with clone size, are taken from TCRdb and not from the paper's own processing. The data show around 53,000 clones, approximately 17% seen once. Patients underwent thyroid surgery, and none had received any treatment before it.

What was sequenced was blood. The clonotype comes from a female donor with papillary thyroid cancer or a benign thyroid nodule (not recorded which). Some clones in this sample may be carry-over from other donors' samples. V gene TRBV27 combines with J gene TRBJ2-3; 10 nucleotides line up with TRBD2. The CDR3 loop is CASRAGTSGTDTQYF. The DNA for the CDR3 is TGTGCCAGCAGGGCCGGGACTAGCGGCACAGATACGCAGTATTTT.